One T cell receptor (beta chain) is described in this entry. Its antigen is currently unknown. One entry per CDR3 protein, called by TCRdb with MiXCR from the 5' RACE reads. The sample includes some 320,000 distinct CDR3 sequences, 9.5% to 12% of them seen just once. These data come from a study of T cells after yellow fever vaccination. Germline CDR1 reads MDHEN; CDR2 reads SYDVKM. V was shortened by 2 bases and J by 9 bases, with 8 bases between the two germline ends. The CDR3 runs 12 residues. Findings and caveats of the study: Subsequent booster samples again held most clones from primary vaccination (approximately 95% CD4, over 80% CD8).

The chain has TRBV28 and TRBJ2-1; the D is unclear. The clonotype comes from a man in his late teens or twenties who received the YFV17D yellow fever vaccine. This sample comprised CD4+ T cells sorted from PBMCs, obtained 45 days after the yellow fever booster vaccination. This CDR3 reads CASSLPPGEQFF. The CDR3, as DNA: TGTGCCAGCAGTTTACCCCCAGGTGAGCAGTTCTTC.